The 5 T cell receptor beta chains below were found in one sample sequenced in a study of identical twins. TCRdb reprocessed the 5' RACE reads with MiXCR, giving one entry per CDR3 protein. The sample lists roughly 710,000 distinct CDR3 sequences, approximately 6.1% occurring once. The sequenced sample consisted of naive T cells sorted from blood. These receptors were collected from a man younger than 35 in good health.

This clonotype has a count of ten or more. V gene TRBV24-1 combines with J gene TRBJ2-3, with 10 bases matching TRBD1. CDR3 length: 16 residues. Looked up from germline, CDR1 is KGHDR and CDR2 is SFDVKD. After removal of 4 bases from V and 6 bases from J, the junction contained 9 bases not matched to a gene. CDR3 region: CATSDHRDRGSDTQYF. In DNA form, the CDR3 reads TGTGCCACCAGTGACCACCGGGACAGGGGATCCGATACGCAGTATTTT.

This chain connects TRBV19 to TRBJ1-5; 10 positions agree with TRBD1. Germline-derived CDR1 and CDR2 are LNHDA and SQIVND (reference sequence). The length of the CDR3 is 16 residues. Trimming at V came to 1 base and at J to 3 bases, leaving 3 bases not matched to a gene. The CDR3 DNA sequence: TGTGCCAGTAGTATAGGACAGGGGGCTTTCAATCAGCCCCAGCATTTT. Translating it yields CASSIGQGAFNQPQHF.

At least ten counts were recorded for this clonotype. V is TRBV3-1 and J is TRBJ2-2; TRBD2 aligns across 12 bases. After removal of 4 bases from V and 6 bases from J, the junction contained 0 bases not matched to a gene. This CDR3 has 14 residues. Per the germline V gene, CDR1 is LGHDT and CDR2 is YNNKEL (reference sequence). In nucleotides, the CDR3 is TGTGCCAGCAGCCGACTAGCGGGAGCCGGGGAGCTGTTTTTT. The encoded protein is CASSRLAGAGELFF.

This sequence joins TRBV25-1 and TRBJ2-2; D is perhaps TRBD1 (7 bases). Trimming took off 4 bases at V and 1 base at J, with 13 bases between the two ends. The germline V gene encodes CDR1 MGHDK and CDR2 SYGVNS. The CDR3 runs 16 residues. CDR3 DNA sequence: TGTGCCAGCAGTGCCCGCGGGACAGAGAACACCGGGGAGCTGTTTTTT. Amino acid sequence: CASSARGTENTGELFF.

The table lists this clonotype with a few counts. This chain uses TRBV5-1 with TRBJ2-5; unclear D gene. CDR3 length equals 14 residues. Germline loops: CDR1 SGHRS, CDR2 YFSETQ. V was pared by 0 bases and J by 1 base, with 7 bases between. Here the CDR3 DNA reads TGCGCCAGCAGCTTGGTCCAGTCCCAAGAGACCCAGTACTTC. Translating it yields CASSLVQSQETQYF.